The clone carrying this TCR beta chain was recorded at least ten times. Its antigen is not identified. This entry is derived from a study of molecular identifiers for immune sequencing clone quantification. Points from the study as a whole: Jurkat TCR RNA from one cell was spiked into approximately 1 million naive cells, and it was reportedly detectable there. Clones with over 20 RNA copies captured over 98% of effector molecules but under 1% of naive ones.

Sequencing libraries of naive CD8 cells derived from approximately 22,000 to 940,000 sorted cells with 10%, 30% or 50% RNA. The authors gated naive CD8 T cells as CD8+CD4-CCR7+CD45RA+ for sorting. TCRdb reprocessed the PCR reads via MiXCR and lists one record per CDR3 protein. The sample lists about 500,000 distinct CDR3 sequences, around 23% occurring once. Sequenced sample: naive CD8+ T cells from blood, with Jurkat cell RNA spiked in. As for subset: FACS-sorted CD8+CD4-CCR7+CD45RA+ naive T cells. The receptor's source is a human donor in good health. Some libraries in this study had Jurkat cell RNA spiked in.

The CDR3 region is CASSTGQGGEKLFF. CDR3 sequence (DNA): TGCGCCAGCAGCACGGGACAGGGAGGAGAAAAACTGTTTTTT. The V call is TRBV5-1, the J call TRBJ1-4; 9 bases map to TRBD1. J gave up 8 bases and V 4 bases, and 6 bases lay outside the gene matches. CDR1 is SGHRS and CDR2 is YFSETQ in the germline V gene. CDR3 length: 14 amino acids.